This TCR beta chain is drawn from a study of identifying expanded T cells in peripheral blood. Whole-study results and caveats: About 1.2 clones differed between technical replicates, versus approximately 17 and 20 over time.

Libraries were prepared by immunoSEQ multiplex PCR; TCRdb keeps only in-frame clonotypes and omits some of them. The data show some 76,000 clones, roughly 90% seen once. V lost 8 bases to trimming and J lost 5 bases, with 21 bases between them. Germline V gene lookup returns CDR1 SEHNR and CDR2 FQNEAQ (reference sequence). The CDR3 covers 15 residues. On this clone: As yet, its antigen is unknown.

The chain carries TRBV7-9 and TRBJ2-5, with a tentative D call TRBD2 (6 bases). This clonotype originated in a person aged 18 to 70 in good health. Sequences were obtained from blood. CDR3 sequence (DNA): TGTGCCAGCCAACTTGGAGGGGACCGGGTGGAGACCCAGTACTTC. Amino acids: CASQLGGDRVETQYF.